These 6 T cell receptor beta chains originate from one sample sequenced in a study of blood T cell repertoires in COVID-19 (dated by TCRdb to 2019 to 2021). The protocol used for the library was the immunoSEQ multiplex PCR assay. TCRdb retrieved this table from immuneACCESS and kept in-frame rearrangements only. Not all clones are present; in checked studies, unresolved V genes account for under half, and no reason is known for the remainder. A total of more than 70,000 clones appear in this sample, roughly nine tenths of them only once. More than 8% of the sample lies in the top ten. Material for sequencing was peripheral blood. These receptors were collected from a man between 45 and 60 years old with acute or convalescent COVID-19.

V is TRBV10-3 and J is TRBJ2-5; TRBD2 matches 13 bases. The length of the CDR3 is 15 residues. J lost 0 bases, V lost 6 bases, and 1 base had no gene match. Germline V gives CDR1 ENHRY, CDR2 SYGVKD. The DNA of the CDR3 is TGTGCCATCAGAGGGACTAGCGGGGACCAAGAGACCCAGTACTTC. This gives the protein CAIRGTSGDQETQYF.

V gene TRBV28 combines with J gene TRBJ1-5; D remains ambiguous. Trimming stripped 6 bases from V and 7 bases from J, with 13 bases between. The CDR3 runs to 13 residues. CDR1 is MDHEN, CDR2 SYDVKM, per germline. The chain's CDR3 is CASRGADGQPQHF. In DNA, the CDR3 is TGTGCCAGCAGAGGAGCCGACGGACAGCCCCAGCATTTT.

In this sample, this clone turned up a few times. The CDR3 sequence is CAWRAGTAGPGTFF. The DNA of the CDR3 is TGTGCCTGGAGGGCCGGCACGGCTGGACCGGGGACTTTCTTT. This chain joins TRBV30 and TRBJ1-1; D is unclear. Germline-derived CDR1 and CDR2 are GTSNPN and SVGIG (reference sequence). The V gene lost 3 bases and the J gene lost 12 bases, with 23 bases spanning the gap. This CDR3 comprises 14 residues.

This chain uses TRBV6-5 with TRBJ1-1; 7 nucleotides line up with TRBD1. J lost 2 bases, V lost 5 bases, and 2 bases had no gene match. The germline V gene encodes CDR1 MNHEY and CDR2 SVGAGI. The CDR3 has 13 amino acids. CDR3 bases: TGTGCCAGCAGTCGGGACAGAAACACTGAAGCTTTCTTT. It specifies CASSRDRNTEAFF.

This clone was recorded once. The rearrangement joins TRBV4-1 to TRBJ2-2, with TRBD2 identical over 9 bases. V shed 4 bases, J shed 5 bases, and the junction held 14 bases outside the gene matches. The CDR3 is 18 residues long. Germline CDR1 MGHRA, CDR2 YSYEKL. The CDR3 is CASSRTGPSGAGTGELFF. In DNA form, the CDR3 reads TGCGCCAGCAGCCGAACTGGGCCTAGCGGGGCGGGAACCGGGGAGCTGTTTTTT.

The chain is built from TRBV5-1 and TRBJ1-4; tentative D call: TRBD1 (5 bases). The CDR3 is 13 residues long. In germline, CDR1 is SGHRS, CDR2 YFSETQ. V lost 9 bases, J lost 7 bases, and 16 bases lay in between. CDR3 DNA sequence: TGCGCCACCGCCCGGGGGTTAGGTGAAAAACTGTTTTTT. It translates to CATARGLGEKLFF.